This T cell receptor (beta chain) derives from a study of shared clonotypes between healthy human individuals (dated by TCRdb to between 2020 and 2021). As for the study more broadly: The cohort included three men and a couple of women between 18 and 49 years of age. For each donor, CD4 naive and CD4 memory were each given three plates, CD8 naive was given two plates, and CD8 memory was given one plate. To estimate repertoire size and how much clonotypes are shared between individuals, the study performed deep sequencing of blood TCR repertoires from 4 to 6 healthy adults. Leukapheresis yielded between about 0.85 and 10 billion PBMCs per donor. Different laboratories and diverse techniques were used to prepare libraries and sequence TCR repertoires, to increase sequencing depth and limit assay-specific biases.

About this clone: Its antigen has not been determined. No per-base quality is available; no much larger clone lies one base away.

TCR CDR3 regions were amplified from genomic DNA by multiplex PCR using the deep immunoSEQ assay. Extracted genomic DNA from each cell subset was distributed evenly across all wells of several immunoSEQ 96-well plates, and each plate was treated as a replicate. For sorted subsets, roughly 200 ng of genomic DNA, equivalent to roughly 33,000 T cell genomes, went into each replicate PCR. Purified libraries were measured with a Qubit 3.0 fluorometer, size-checked on a Bioanalyzer 2100, and measured again with the KAPA Library Quantification kit. Every immunoSEQ 96-well plate was sequenced on a separate single-read 150-cycle Illumina NextSeq 550 flow cell. On the authors' methods: Because the immunoSEQ output held only junctional sequences and lacked quality scores, the filtering could not match the filtering applied to full-length reads. To assign V/J genes and CDR3, sequences were annotated using PyIR, a Python wrapper for IgBLAST v1.9, with IMGT germline references. Reads were filtered out if the reads had weak V/J assignments (E-value above 1e-6), no CDR3, stop codons, out-of-frame junctions, or ambiguous translated residues. A V3J clonotype was defined by an identical inferred V gene, J gene, and CDR3 amino acid sequence. Percentage overlap between repertoires was calculated by dividing the number of shared unique clonotypes by the size of the smaller repertoire. RTK rarefaction, the Chao1 estimator, and Recon v2.1 estimates of unobserved clonotypes were used to assess repertoire richness. Generation probabilities were computed with OLGA for all TCRbeta clonotypes obtained by the gDNA method from several donors. In TCRdb, the immuneACCESS table is reduced to in-frame sequences with V and J assigned. These tables do not hold every clone; where another copy was compared, an unresolved V gene accounts for under half, and the others remain unexplained. V, J and clone size are those of that table, while D and trimming were read from the DNA. Here the sample has 1.6 million or so clones; approximately 96% occur a single time. Of the sample, over 1% is held by the ten largest clones.

The donors were healthy, HIV-negative adults who had no recently reported acute infections or vaccinations. All donors were Caucasian adults living in Nashville, Tennessee, USA. CD4+ T cells were enriched by magnetic negative selection, after which naive cells were positively selected on CD45RA and the negative fraction was taken as the memory subset. After blood collection by leukapheresis, PBMCs were isolated using Ficoll-Histopaque density gradient centrifugation and then cryopreserved in the vapor phase of liquid nitrogen. Analytical flow cytometry was used to check the purity and quantity of each magnetically sorted T cell population. From each sorted fraction, genomic DNA was isolated and quantified by UV absorbance on a Nanodrop 2000c. The CDR3 sequence holds 15 residues, the cysteine and phenylalanine included. This entry keeps only the CDR3 DNA: 45 bases, framed from base 1. Relative to germline, V is 7 bases shorter and J is 0 bases shorter, with 14 bases between their ends. The CDR1 and CDR2 encoded by the germline V gene are WSHSY and SAAADI.

General study outcomes and caveats: Sampling was restricted to blood, and TCR repertoires in tissues likely differ from the TCR repertoires found in blood. Pairwise subsampling indicated that sequencing depth was expected to affect the degree of clonotype sharing among donors. Higher generation probabilities were observed for clonotypes shared by all four sorted-subset donors than for non-shared clonotypes. Approximately 5% of naive CD4, roughly 3.5% of naive CD8, approximately 2% of memory CD4, and approximately 0.4% of memory CD8 clonotypes were shared across four donors. Estimated clonotype richness was generally larger for naive than for memory subsets. The genetic and exposure-history diversity represented was limited by the small number of donors. Even with the large sequencing depth, rarefaction of the sorted-subset datasets indicated that sequencing was incomplete.

Recombination joined TRBV10-2 with TRBJ2-3; the D call is tentative, TRBD1 or TRBD2, as each matches 6 bases. Material: naive CD4+ T cells sorted from blood. This sample's cell subset or site label indicates: CD45RA+ positively selected. The receptor was derived from a man under 40 in good health. CDR3 region: CASKQGGPSTDTQYF. The DNA reads as follows: TGCGCCAGCAAACAGGGAGGTCCTAGCACAGATACGCAGTATTTT.